This TCR beta chain was recorded in a study of molecular identifiers for immune sequencing clone quantification. Each library that profiled naive CD8 cells came from about 20,000 to 1,000,000 sorted cells with 10%, 30% or 50% RNA. After removal of 2 bases from V and 4 bases from J, the junction contained 4 bases not matched to a gene. Germline-derived CDR1 and CDR2 are MGHRA and YSYEKL. This CDR3 contains 14 residues. In this sample, this clonotype turned up many times. What it binds is unknown. General study results and limits: Highly expanded clone sizes could be underestimated by identical TCR molecules sharing a barcode.

Generation of bulk TCR libraries relied on previously described methods and listed TCR primers. Using its own MiXCR run on the PCR reads, TCRdb lists one record per CDR3 protein. Among about 89,000 distinct CDR3 sequences listed, around 20% were seen once. This TCR derives from a human donor in good health. Some libraries in this study had Jurkat cell RNA spiked in. The chain couples TRBV4-1 to TRBJ2-7; 8 bases fit TRBD1. Input material: naive CD8+ T cells from blood, with Jurkat cell RNA spiked in. Specified subset: FACS-sorted CD8+CD4-CCR7+CD45RA+ naive T cells. The CDR3 DNA reads as TGCGCCAGCAGCCAACAGGGGGCCCCTTACGAGCAGTACTTC. Protein sequence: CASSQQGAPYEQYF.